The sequence of this T cell receptor beta chain was determined in a study of blood T cell repertoires in COVID-19. Whole-study context: Researchers got acute and convalescent COVID-19 samples from the United States, Italy and Spain.

The CDR3 is made up of 12 amino acids. The germline V gene has CDR1 KGHSH and CDR2 LQKENI. Trimming removed 6 bases at V and 1 base at J, with 6 bases between. In the authors' workflow: Reference gene primer amplification yielded estimated nucleated cell counts. Some clones are missing from TCRdb's copy, which holds only in-frame ones; the method was immunoSEQ multiplex PCR. V, J and clone size derive from that table, while D and trimming were established from the DNA sequence. The sample contains about 78,000 clones, about 89% of which appear only once. This chain joins TRBV18 and TRBJ1-1; D remains ambiguous. The sequence was collected from a woman in her sixties or seventies with acute or convalescent COVID-19. Sequencing was carried out using peripheral blood. DNA of the CDR3: TGTGCCAGCTCCACGGGGAACACTGAAGCTTTCTTT. This translates into CASSTGNTEAFF. Complete variable domain (other parts from reference TRBV18 and TRBJ1-1): NAGVMQNPRHLVRRRGQEARLRCSPMKGHSHVYWYRQLPEEGLKFMVYLQKENIIDESGMPKERFSAEFPKEGPSILRIQQVVRGDSAAYFCASSTGNTEAFFGQGTRLTVV.